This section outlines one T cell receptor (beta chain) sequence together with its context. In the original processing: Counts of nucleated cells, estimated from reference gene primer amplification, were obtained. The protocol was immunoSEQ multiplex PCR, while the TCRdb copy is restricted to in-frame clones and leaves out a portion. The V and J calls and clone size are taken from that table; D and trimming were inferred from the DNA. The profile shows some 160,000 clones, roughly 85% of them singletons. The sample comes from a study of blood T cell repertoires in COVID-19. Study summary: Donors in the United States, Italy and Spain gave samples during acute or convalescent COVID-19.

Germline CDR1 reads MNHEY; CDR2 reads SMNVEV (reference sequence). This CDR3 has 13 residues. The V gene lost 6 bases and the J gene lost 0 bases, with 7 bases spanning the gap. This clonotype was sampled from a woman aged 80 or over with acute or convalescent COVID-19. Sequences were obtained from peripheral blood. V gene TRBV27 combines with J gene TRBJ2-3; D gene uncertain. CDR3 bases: TGTGCCAGCAGGACTTCTAGCACAGATACGCAGTATTTT. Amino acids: CASRTSSTDTQYF.